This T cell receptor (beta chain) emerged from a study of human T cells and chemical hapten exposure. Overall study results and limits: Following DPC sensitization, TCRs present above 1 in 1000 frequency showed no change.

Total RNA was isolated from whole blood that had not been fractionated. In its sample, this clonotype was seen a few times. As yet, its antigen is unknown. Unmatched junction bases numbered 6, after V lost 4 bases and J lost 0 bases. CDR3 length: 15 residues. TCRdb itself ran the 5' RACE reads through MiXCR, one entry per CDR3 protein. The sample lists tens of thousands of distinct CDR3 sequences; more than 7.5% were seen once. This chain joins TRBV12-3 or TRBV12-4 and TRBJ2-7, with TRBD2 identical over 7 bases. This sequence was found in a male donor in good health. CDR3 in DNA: TGTGCCAGCAGTTGGGGACTACCTACCTCCTACGAGCAGTACTTC. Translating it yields CASSWGLPTSYEQYF.